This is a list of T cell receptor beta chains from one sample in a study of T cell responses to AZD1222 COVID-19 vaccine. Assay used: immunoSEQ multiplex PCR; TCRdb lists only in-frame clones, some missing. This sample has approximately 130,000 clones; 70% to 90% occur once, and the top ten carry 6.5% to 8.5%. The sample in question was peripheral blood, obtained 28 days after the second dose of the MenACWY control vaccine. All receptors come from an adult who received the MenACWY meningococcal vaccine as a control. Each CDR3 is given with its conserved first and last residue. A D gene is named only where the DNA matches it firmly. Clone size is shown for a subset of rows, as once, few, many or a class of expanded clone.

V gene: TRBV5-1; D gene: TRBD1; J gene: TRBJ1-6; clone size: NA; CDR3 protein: CASQASSGQGDSPLHF; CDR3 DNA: TGCGCCAGCCAGGCCTCCTCGGGACAGGGAGACTCACCCCTCCACTTT
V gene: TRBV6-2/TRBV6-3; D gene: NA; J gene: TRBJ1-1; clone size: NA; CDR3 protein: CASSYISPPEAFF; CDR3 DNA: TGTGCCAGCAGTTATATATCCCCCCCTGAAGCTTTCTTT
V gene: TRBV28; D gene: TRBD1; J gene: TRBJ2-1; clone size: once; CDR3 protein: CASSTTGGSSSYNEQFF; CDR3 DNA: TGTGCCAGCAGTACCACAGGGGGTTCCAGCTCCTACAATGAGCAGTTCTTC
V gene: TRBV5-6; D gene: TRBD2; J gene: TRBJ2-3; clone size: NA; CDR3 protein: CASSSGLAGDTQYF; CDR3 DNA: TGTGCCAGCAGCTCGGGACTAGCGGGAGATACGCAGTATTTT
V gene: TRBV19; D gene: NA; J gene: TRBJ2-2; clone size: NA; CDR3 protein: CASIRGRASGELFF; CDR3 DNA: TGTGCCAGTATAAGGGGCAGGGCTTCCGGGGAGCTGTTTTTT
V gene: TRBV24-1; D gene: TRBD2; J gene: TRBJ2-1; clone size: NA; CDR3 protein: CATSDAGTIYNEQFF; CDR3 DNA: TGTGCCACCAGTGATGCCGGGACTATCTACAATGAGCAGTTCTTC
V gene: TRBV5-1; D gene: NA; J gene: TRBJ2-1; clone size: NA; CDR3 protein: CASSLVAGAYNEQFF; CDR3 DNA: TGCGCCAGCAGCTTGGTCGCAGGGGCCTACAATGAGCAGTTCTTC
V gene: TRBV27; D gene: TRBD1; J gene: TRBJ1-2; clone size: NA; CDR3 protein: CASSLSGPGGYGYTF; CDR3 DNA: TGTGCCAGCAGTTTATCCGGGCCAGGGGGCTATGGCTACACCTTC
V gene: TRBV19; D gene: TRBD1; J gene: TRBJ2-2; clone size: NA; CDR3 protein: CASLDRAGTGELFF; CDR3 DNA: TGTGCCAGTTTGGACAGGGCCGGCACCGGGGAGCTGTTTTTT
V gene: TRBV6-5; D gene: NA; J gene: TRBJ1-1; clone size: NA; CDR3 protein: CASSYGGLNTEAFF; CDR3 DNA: TGTGCCAGCAGTTACGGCGGCCTGAACACTGAAGCTTTCTTT
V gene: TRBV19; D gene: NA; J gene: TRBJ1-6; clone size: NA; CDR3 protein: CASSMPANNSPLHF; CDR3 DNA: TGTGCCAGTAGTATGCCAGCGAATAATTCACCCCTCCACTTT
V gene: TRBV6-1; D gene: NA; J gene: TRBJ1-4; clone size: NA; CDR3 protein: CASSSPNEKLFF; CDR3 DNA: TGTGCCAGCAGCTCTCCGAATGAAAAACTGTTTTTT
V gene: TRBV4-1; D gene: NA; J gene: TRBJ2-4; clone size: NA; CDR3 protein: CASSQVPVGAKNIQYF; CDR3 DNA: TGCGCCAGCAGCCAAGTCCCCGTAGGGGCCAAAAACATTCAGTACTTC
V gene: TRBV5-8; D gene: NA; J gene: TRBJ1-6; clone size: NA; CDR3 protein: CASSLYYSLALHF; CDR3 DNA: TGTGCCAGCAGCTTGTACTATTCTCTGGCCCTCCACTTT
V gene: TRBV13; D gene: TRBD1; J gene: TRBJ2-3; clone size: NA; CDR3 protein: CASSLLGQRTDTQYF; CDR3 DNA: TGTGCCAGCAGCCTCCTGGGACAGCGCACAGATACGCAGTATTTT
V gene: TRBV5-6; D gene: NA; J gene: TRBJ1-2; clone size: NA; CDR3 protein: CASSSPTGNYGYTF; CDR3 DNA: TGTGCCAGCAGCAGCCCCACAGGGAACTATGGCTACACCTTC
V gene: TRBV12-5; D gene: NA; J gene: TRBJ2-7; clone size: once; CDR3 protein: CASAPLVYEQYF; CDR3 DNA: TGTGCTAGTGCACCCCTTGTCTACGAGCAGTACTTC
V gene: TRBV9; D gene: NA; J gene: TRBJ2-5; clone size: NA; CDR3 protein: CASSVAGGRLARETQYF; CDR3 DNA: TGTGCCAGCAGCGTAGCCGGAGGGAGGCTAGCTCGGGAGACCCAGTACTTC
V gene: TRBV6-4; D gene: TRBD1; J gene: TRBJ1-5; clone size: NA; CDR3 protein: CASSVPPDRGNQPQHF; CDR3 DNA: TGTGCCAGCAGTGTCCCCCCCGACAGGGGAAATCAGCCCCAGCATTTT
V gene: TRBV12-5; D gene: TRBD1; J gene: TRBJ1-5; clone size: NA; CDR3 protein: CASGFNRGRERFGNQPQHF; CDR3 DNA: TGTGCTAGTGGTTTTAACAGGGGAAGGGAAAGATTCGGCAATCAGCCCCAGCATTTT
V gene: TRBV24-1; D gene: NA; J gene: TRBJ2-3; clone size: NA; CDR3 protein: CATGAEVTDTQYF; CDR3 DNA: TGTGCCACAGGGGCCGAAGTAACAGATACGCAGTATTTT
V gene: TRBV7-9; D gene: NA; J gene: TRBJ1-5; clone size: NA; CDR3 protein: CASSKHVSQSLNQPQHF; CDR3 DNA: TGTGCCAGCAGCAAACACGTCTCGCAGTCGCTCAATCAGCCCCAGCATTTT
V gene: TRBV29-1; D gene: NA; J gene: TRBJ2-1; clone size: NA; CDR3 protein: CSARLGLNNEQFF; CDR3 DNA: TGCAGCGCTAGACTAGGACTCAACAATGAGCAGTTCTTC
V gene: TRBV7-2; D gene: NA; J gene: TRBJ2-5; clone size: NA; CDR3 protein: CASSLDPSRETQYF; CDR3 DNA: TGTGCCAGCAGCTTAGATCCTAGCAGGGAGACCCAGTACTTC
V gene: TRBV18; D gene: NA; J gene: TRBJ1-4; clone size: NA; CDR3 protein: CASSPAGGGAGEKLFF; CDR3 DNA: TGTGCCAGCTCACCAGCGGGAGGGGGGGCTGGTGAAAAACTGTTTTTT
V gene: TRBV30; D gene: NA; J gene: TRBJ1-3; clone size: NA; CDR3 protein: CAWSTSRKIPGNTIYF; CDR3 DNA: TGTGCCTGGAGTACGTCCAGGAAAATCCCTGGAAACACCATATATTTT
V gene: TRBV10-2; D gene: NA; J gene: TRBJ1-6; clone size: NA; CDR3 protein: CASKVGQRGSPLHF; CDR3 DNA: TGCGCCAGCAAGGTGGGCCAAAGGGGGTCACCCCTCCACTTT
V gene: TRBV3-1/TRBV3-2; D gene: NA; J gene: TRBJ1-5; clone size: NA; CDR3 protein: CASSQGLQPQHF; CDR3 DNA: TGTGCCAGCAGCCAAGGGCTTCAGCCCCAGCATTTT
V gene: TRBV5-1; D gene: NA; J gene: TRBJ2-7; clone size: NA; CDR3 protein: CASSVLGSQGDEQYF; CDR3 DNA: TGCGCCAGCAGCGTCCTCGGGAGTCAAGGCGACGAGCAGTACTTC
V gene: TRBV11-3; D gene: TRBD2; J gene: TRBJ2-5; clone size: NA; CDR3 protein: CASSLERTSGPQYF; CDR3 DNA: TGTGCCAGCAGCTTAGAAAGGACTAGCGGGCCCCAGTACTTC
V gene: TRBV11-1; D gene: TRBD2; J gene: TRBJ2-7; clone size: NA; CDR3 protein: CASSLLAGGPYEQYF; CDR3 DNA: TGTGCCAGCAGCTTACTAGCGGGAGGGCCGTACGAGCAGTACTTC
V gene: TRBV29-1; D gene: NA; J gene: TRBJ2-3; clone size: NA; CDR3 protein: CSVLGGRGDTQYF; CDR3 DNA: TGCAGCGTTCTAGGGGGGCGGGGAGATACGCAGTATTTT
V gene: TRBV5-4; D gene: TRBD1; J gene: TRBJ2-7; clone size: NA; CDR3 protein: CASSSLTGQLTYEQYF; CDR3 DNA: TGTGCCAGCAGCTCGCTTACGGGACAGTTGACCTACGAGCAGTACTTC
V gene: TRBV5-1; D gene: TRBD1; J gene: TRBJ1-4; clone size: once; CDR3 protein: CASSGTGNEKLFF; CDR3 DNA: TGCGCCAGCAGTGGGACAGGCAATGAAAAACTGTTTTTT
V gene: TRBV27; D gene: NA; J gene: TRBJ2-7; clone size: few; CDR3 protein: CASSISRGPNYEQYF; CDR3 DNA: TGTGCCAGCAGTATTTCTAGGGGTCCTAACTACGAGCAGTACTTC
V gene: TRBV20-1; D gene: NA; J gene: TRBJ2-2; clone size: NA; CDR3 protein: CSASYRPNTGELFF; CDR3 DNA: TGCAGTGCTAGTTACAGGCCGAACACCGGGGAGCTGTTTTTT
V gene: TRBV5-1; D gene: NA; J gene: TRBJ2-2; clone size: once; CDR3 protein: CASSLGGTGELFF; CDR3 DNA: TGCGCCAGCAGCTTGGGTGGAACCGGGGAGCTGTTTTTT
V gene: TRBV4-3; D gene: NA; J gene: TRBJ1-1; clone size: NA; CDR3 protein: CASSQDSGRANTEAFF; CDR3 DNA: TGCGCCAGCAGCCAAGATTCGGGCAGGGCGAACACTGAAGCTTTCTTT
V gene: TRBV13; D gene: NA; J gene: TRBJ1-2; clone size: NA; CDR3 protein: CASSLGRGENYGYTF; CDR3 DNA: TGTGCCAGCAGCTTAGGCCGGGGGGAAAACTATGGCTACACCTTC